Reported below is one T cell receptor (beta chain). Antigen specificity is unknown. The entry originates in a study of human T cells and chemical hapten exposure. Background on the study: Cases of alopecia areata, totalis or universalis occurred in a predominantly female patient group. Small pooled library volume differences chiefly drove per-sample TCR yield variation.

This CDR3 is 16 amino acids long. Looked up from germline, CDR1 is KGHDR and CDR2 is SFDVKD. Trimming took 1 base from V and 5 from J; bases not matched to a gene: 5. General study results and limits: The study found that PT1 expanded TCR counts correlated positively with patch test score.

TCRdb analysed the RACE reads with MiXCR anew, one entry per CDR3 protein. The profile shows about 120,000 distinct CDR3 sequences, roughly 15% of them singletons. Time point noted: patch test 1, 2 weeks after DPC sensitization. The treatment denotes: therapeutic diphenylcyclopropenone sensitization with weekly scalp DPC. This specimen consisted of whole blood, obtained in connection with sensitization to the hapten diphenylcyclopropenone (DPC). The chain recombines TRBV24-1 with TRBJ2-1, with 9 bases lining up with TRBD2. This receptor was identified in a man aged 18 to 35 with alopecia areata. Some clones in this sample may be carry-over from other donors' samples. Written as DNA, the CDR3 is TGTGCCACCAGTGATTTAACGGCTAGCGGGGACAATGAGCAGTTCTTC. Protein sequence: CATSDLTASGDNEQFF.